The sequence of this T cell receptor (beta chain) was determined in a study of blood T cells in healthy people across ages. Study outcomes and limitations: Higher diversity, along with more naive CD4+ cells, distinguished long-lived donors from aged donors.

Sample-barcoded 5' priming and a J-beta primer mix drove a second PCR of about 7 to 11 cycles. One entry per CDR3 protein, called by TCRdb with MiXCR from the 5' RACE reads. Here the sample spans around 990,000 distinct CDR3 sequences, around two fifths being singletons. As concerns this clonotype: Its target is not known.

The sequenced sample was blood. This clonotype originated in a man between 18 and 29 years old in good health.

In nucleotides, the CDR3 is TGTGCCAGCAGTTACTCGGCGGACGGAGCTAACTATGGCTACACCTTC. It translates to CASSYSADGANYGYTF. The rearrangement links TRBV6-6 to TRBJ1-2; D uncertain. Germline CDR1 and CDR2: MNHNY and SVGAGI (reference sequence). The CDR3 loop spans 16 amino acids. V lost 0 bases to trimming and J lost 0 bases, with 11 bases between them.